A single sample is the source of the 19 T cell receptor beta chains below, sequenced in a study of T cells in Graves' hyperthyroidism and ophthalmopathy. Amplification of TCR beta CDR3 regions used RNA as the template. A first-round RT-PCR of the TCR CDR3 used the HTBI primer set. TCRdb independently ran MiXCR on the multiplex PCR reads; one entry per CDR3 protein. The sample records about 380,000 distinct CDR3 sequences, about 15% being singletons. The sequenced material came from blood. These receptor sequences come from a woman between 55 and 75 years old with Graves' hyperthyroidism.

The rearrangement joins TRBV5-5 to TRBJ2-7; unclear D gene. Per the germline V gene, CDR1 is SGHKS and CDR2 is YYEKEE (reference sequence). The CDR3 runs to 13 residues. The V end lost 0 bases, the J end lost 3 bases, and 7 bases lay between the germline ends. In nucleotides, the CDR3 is TGTGCCAGCAGCTTGGAGGTCGGCTACGAGCAGTACTTC. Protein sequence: CASSLEVGYEQYF.

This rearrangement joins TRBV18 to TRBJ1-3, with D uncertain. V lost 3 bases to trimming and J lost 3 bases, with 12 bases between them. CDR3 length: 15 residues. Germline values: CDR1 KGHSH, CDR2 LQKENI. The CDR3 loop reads CASSPQDGIGNTIYF. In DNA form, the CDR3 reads TGTGCCAGCTCACCGCAAGACGGCATTGGAAACACCATATATTTT. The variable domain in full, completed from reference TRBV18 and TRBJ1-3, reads NAGVMQNPRHLVRRRGQEARLRCSPMKGHSHVYWYRQLPEEGLKFMVYLQKENIIDESGMPKERFSAEFPKEGPSILRIQQVVRGDSAAYFCASSPQDGIGNTIYFGEGSWLTVV.

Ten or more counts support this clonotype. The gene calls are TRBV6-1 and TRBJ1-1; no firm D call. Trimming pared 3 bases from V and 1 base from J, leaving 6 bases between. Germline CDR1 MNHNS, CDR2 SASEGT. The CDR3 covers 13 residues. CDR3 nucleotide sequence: TGTGCCAGCAGTGACGTGGGGAACACTGAAGCTTTCTTT. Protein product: CASSDVGNTEAFF.

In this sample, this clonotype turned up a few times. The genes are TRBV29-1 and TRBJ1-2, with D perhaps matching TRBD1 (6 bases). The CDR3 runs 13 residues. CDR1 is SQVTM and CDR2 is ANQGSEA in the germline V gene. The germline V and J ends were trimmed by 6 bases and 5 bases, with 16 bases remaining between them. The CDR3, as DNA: TGCAGCGTGGGCCAGGTCAGGGGTTATGGCTACACCTTC. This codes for CSVGQVRGYGYTF.

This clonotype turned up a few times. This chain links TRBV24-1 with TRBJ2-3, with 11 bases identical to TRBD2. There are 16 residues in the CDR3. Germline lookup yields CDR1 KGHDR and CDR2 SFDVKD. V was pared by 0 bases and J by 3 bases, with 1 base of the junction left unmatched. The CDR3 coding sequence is TGTGCCACCAGTGATTTGATAGCGGGAGGGACAGATACGCAGTATTTT. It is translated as CATSDLIAGGTDTQYF.

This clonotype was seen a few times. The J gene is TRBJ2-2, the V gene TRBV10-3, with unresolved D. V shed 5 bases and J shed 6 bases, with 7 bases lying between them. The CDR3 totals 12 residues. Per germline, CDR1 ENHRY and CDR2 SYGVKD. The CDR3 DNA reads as TGTGCCATCAGTCCCCGTTCCGGGGAGCTGTTTTTT. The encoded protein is CAISPRSGELFF.

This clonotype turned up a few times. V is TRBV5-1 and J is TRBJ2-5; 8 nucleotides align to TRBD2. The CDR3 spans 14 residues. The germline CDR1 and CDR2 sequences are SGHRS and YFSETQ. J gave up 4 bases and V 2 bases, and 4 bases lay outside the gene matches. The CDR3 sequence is CASSFIGGGETQYF. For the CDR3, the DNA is TGCGCCAGCAGCTTCATCGGGGGGGGAGAGACCCAGTACTTC.

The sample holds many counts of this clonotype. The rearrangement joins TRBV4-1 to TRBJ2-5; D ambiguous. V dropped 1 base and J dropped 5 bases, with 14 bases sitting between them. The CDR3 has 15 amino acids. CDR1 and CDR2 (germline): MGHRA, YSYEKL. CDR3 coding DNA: TGCGCCAGCAGCCAAGGTGTGGAGAGCGTGGAGACCCAGTACTTC. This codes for CASSQGVESVETQYF.

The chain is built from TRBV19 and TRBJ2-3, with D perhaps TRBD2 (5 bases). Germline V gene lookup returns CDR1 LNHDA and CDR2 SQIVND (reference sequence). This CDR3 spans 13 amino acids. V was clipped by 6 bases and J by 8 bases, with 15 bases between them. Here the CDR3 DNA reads TGTGCCAGTAGCCTACTAGACGTAGGTACGCAGTATTTT. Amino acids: CASSLLDVGTQYF.

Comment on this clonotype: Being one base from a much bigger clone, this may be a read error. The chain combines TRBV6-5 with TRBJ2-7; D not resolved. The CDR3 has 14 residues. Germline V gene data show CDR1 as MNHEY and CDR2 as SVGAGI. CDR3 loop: CAGSYTSDYYEQYF. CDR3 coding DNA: TGTGCCGGCAGTTACACCTCCGATTACTACGAGCAGTACTTC.

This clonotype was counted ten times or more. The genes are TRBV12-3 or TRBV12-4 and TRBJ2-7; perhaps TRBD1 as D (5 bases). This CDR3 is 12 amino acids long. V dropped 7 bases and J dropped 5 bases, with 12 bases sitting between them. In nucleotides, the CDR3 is TGTGCCAGCACCTGGCAGGGCGACGAGCAGTACTTC. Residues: CASTWQGDEQYF.

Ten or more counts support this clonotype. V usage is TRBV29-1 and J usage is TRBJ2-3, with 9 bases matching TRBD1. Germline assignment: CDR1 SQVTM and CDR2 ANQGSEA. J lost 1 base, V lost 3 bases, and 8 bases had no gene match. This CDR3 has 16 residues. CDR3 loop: CSVDTHRDRGTDTQYF. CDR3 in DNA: TGCAGCGTTGATACCCACCGGGACAGGGGCACAGATACGCAGTATTTT.

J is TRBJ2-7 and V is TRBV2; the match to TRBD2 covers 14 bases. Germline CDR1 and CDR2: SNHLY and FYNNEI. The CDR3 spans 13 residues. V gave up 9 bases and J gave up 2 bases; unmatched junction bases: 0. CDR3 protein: CARGLAGAYEQYF. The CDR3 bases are TGTGCCAGGGGACTAGCGGGAGCCTACGAGCAGTACTTC.

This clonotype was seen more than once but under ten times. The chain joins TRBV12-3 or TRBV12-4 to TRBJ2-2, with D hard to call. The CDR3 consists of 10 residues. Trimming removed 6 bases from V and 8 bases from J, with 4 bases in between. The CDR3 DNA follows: TGTGCCAGCAGGGGGGGGGAGCTGTTTTTT. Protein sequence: CASRGGELFF.

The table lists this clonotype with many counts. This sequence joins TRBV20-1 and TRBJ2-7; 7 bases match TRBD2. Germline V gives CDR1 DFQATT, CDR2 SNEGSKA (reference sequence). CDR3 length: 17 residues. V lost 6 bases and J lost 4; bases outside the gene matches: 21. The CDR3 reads CSAPDPAGSGTGYEQYF. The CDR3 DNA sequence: TGCAGTGCCCCCGACCCGGCGGGGAGCGGGACGGGTTACGAGCAGTACTTC.

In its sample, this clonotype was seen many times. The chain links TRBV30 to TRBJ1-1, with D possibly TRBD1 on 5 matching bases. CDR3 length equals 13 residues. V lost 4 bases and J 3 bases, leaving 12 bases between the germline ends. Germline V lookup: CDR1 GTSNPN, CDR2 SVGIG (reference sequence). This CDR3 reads CAWTGAFDTEAFF. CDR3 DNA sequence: TGTGCCTGGACCGGGGCATTCGACACTGAAGCTTTCTTT.

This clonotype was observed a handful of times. The CDR3 sequence: CASTLEGSSTDTQYF. CDR3 DNA sequence: TGTGCCAGCACTTTGGAGGGATCCAGCACAGATACGCAGTATTTT. The gene calls are TRBV6-5 and TRBJ2-3, with D maybe TRBD2 (6 bases). V was cut by 7 bases and J by 0 bases, with 14 bases left in between. CDR1 and CDR2 (germline): MNHEY, SVGAGI. This CDR3 region has 15 residues.

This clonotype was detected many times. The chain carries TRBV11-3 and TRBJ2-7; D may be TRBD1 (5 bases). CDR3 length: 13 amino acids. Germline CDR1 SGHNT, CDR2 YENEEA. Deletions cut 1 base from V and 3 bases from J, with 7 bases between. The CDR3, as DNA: TGTGCCAGCAGCTTAGCGACAGACTACGAGCAGTACTTC. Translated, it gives CASSLATDYEQYF.

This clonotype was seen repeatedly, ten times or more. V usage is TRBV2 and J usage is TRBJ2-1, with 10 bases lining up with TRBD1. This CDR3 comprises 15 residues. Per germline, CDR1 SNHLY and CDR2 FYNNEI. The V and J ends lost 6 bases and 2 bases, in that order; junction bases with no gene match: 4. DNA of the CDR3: TGTGCCAGCAGAAGGGACAGGGGTGCCTACAATGAGCAGTTCTTC. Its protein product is CASRRDRGAYNEQFF.